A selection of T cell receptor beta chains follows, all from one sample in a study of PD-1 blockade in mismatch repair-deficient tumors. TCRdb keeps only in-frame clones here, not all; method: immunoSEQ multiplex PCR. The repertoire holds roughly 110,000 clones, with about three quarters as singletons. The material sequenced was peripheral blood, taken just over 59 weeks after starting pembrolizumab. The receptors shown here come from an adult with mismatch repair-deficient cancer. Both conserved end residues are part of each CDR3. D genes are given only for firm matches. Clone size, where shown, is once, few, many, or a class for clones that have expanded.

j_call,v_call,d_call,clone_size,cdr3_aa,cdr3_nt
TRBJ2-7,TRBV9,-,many,CASSGRTGLEQYF,TGTGCCAGCAGCGGGAGAACGGGGCTCGAGCAGTACTTC
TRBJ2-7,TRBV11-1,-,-,CASSLVALDDEQYF,TGTGCCAGCAGCTTAGTAGCGTTGGACGACGAGCAGTACTTC
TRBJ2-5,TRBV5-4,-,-,CASSADGGGRQETQYF,TGTGCCAGCAGCGCGGACGGAGGGGGACGACAAGAGACCCAGTACTTC
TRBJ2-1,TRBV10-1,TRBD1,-,CASSNRGHYNEQFF,TGCGCCAGCAGCAACAGGGGGCACTACAATGAGCAGTTCTTC
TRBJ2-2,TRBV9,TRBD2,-,CASSGPAGSGELFF,TGTGCCAGCAGTGGGCCAGCGGGATCCGGGGAGCTGTTTTTT
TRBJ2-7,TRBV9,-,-,CASSVGVSHEQYF,TGTGCCAGCAGCGTAGGGGTGTCCCACGAGCAGTACTTC
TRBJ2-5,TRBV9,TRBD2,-,CASSATAGRVQETQYF,TGTGCCAGCAGCGCCACAGCGGGAAGGGTTCAAGAGACCCAGTACTTC
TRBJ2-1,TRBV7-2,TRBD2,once,CASSKSAGGAVRYNEQFF,TGTGCCAGCAGCAAAAGCGCGGGAGGGGCGGTCCGCTACAATGAGCAGTTCTTC
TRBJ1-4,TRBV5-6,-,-,CASSWGGRREKLFF,TGTGCCAGCAGTTGGGGGGGCAGGCGTGAAAAACTGTTTTTT
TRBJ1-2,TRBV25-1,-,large,CASSENRGYTF,TGTGCCAGCAGTGAGAATCGTGGCTACACCTTC
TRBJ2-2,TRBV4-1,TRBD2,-,CASSQGLAGGGTGELFF,TGCGCCAGCAGCCAGGGACTAGCGGGAGGAGGAACCGGGGAGCTGTTTTTT
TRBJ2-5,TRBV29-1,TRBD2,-,CSAKRGVAGTETQYF,TGCAGCGCTAAACGTGGGGTAGCGGGAACCGAGACCCAGTACTTC
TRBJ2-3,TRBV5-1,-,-,CASSPQGGSTDTQYF,TGCGCCAGCAGTCCGCAGGGGGGAAGCACAGATACGCAGTATTTT
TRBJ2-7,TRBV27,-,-,CASMGERGFSYEQYF,TGTGCCAGCATGGGGGAAAGGGGCTTCTCCTACGAGCAGTACTTC
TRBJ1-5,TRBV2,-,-,CASSGGLDTLGNQPQHF,TGTGCCAGCAGTGGAGGGTTGGACACGCTGGGCAATCAGCCCCAGCATTTT
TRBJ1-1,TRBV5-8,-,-,CASSFNGNTEAFF,TGTGCCAGCAGCTTTAACGGGAACACTGAAGCTTTCTTT
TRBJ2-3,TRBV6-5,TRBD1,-,CASSYAGQGADTQYF,TGTGCCAGCAGTTACGCGGGACAGGGGGCAGATACGCAGTATTTT
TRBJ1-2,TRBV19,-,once,CASSILPGKVYGYTF,TGTGCCAGTAGTATACTCCCAGGCAAGGTCTATGGCTACACCTTC
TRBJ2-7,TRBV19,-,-,CASSSGTNSYEQYF,TGTGCCAGTAGTTCCGGGACCAACTCCTACGAGCAGTACTTC
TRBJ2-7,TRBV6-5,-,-,CASLGTNSYEQYF,TGCGCCAGCCTGGGGACAAACTCCTACGAGCAGTACTTC
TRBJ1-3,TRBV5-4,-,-,CASSLEGGARAGNTIYF,TGTGCCAGCAGCTTGGAGGGGGGAGCCAGGGCCGGAAACACCATATATTTT
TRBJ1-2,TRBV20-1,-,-,CSAREFYGYTF,TGCAGTGCTAGGGAATTCTATGGCTACACCTTC
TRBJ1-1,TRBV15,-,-,CATSRDLGTEAFF,TGTGCCACCAGCAGAGATTTAGGCACTGAAGCTTTCTTT
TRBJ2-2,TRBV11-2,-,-,CASSQRMGGTGELFF,TGTGCCAGCAGCCAGAGGATGGGGGGCACCGGGGAGCTGTTTTTT
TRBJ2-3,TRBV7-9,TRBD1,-,CASSYRDRARLDTQYF,TGTGCCAGCAGCTACCGGGACAGGGCGAGGTTGGATACGCAGTATTTT
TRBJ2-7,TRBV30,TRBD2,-,CAWSRSSGYEQYF,TGTGCCTGGAGCCGGAGTAGCGGGTACGAGCAGTACTTC
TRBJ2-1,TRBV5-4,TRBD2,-,CASSDPTSGRDNEQFF,TGTGCCAGCAGCGACCCAACTAGCGGGAGGGACAATGAGCAGTTCTTC